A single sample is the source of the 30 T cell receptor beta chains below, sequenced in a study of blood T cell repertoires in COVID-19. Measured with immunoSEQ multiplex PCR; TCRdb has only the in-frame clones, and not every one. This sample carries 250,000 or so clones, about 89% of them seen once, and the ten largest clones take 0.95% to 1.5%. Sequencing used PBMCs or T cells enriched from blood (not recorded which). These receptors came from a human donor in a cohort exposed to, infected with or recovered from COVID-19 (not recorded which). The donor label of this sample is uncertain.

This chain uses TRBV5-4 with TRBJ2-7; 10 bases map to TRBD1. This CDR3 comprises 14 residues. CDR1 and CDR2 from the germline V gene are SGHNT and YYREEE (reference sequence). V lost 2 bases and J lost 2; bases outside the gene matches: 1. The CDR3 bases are TGTGCCAGCAGCTTCGACAGGGGGCCCTACGAGCAGTACTTC. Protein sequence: CASSFDRGPYEQYF.

CDR3 amino acids: CASSPELGLNEQFF. In nucleotides, the CDR3 is TGTGCCAGCAGCCCCGAGCTGGGACTGAATGAGCAGTTCTTC. The rearrangement links TRBV4-2 to TRBJ2-1, with D possibly being TRBD2 (6 bases). The germline gives CDR1 LGHNA, CDR2 YNFKEQ. The CDR3 is 14 residues long. Trimming stripped 4 bases from V and 7 bases from J, with 14 bases between.

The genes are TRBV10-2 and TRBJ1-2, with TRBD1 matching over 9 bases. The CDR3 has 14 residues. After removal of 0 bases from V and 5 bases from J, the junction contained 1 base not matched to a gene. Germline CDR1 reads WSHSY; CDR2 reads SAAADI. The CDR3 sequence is CASSESTGGYGYTF. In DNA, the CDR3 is TGCGCCAGCAGTGAGTCGACAGGGGGGTATGGCTACACCTTC.

CDR3 sequence reads: CASNRGINQPQHF. The CDR3 region has the DNA TGTGCCAGCAATAGGGGGATAAATCAGCCCCAGCATTTT. The chain joins TRBV2 to TRBJ1-5, with a weak D call TRBD1 (6 bases). The V gene lost 7 bases and the J gene lost 4 bases, with 11 bases spanning the gap. In germline, CDR1 is SNHLY, CDR2 FYNNEI. This CDR3 contains 13 residues.

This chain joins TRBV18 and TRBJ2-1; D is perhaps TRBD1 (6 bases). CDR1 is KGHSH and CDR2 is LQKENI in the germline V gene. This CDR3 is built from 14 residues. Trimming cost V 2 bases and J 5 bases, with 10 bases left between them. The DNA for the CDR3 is TGTGCCAGCTCACCAAGGCCAGGGGACAATGAGCAGTTCTTC. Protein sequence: CASSPRPGDNEQFF. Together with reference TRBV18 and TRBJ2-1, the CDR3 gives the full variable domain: NAGVMQNPRHLVRRRGQEARLRCSPMKGHSHVYWYRQLPEEGLKFMVYLQKENIIDESGMPKERFSAEFPKEGPSILRIQQVVRGDSAAYFCASSPRPGDNEQFFGPGTRLTVL.

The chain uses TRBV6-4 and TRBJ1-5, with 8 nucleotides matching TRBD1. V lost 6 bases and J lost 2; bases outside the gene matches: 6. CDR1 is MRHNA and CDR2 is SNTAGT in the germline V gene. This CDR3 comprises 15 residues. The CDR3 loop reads CASRQTGGGNQPQHF. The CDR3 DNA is TGTGCCAGCAGACAAACAGGGGGAGGCAATCAGCCCCAGCATTTT.

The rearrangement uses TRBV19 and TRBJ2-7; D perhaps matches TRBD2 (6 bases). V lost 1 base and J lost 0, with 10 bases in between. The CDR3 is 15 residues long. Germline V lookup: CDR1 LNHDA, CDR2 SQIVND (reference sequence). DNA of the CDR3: TGTGCCAGTAGTATAGGTCAGACTAGCTCCTACGAGCAGTACTTC. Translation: CASSIGQTSSYEQYF.

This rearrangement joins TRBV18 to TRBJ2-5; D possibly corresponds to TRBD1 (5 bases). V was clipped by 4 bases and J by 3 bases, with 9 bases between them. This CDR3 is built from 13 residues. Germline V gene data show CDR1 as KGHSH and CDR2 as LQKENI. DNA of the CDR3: TGTGCCAGCTCACTCAGGGATGAAGAGACCCAGTACTTC. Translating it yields CASSLRDEETQYF.

The CDR3 loop is CASSLGRFIEAFF. The CDR3 DNA reads TGTGCCAGCAGTTTGGGCAGGTTCATTGAAGCTTTCTTT. This chain links TRBV28 with TRBJ1-1; D ambiguous. CDR3 size: 13 residues. V was shortened by 3 bases and J by 7 bases, with 12 bases between the two germline ends. The germline gives CDR1 MDHEN, CDR2 SYDVKM. The variable domain in full, completed from reference TRBV28 and TRBJ1-1, reads DVKVTQSSRYLVKRTGEKVFLECVQDMDHENMFWYRQDPGLGLRLIYFSYDVKMKEKGDIPEGYSVSREKKERFSLILESASTNQTSMYLCASSLGRFIEAFFGQGTRLTVV.

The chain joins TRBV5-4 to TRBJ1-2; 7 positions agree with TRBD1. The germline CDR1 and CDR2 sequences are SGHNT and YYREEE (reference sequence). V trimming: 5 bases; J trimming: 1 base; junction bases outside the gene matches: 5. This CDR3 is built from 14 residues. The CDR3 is CASRDRRYNYGYTF. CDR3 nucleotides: TGTGCCAGCAGGGACAGGAGATATAACTATGGCTACACCTTC.

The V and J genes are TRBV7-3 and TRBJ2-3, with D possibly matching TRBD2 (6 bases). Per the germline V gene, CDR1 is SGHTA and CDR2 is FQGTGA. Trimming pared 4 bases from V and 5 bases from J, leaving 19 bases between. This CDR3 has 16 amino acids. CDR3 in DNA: TGTGCCAGCAGCTCCGGAATGCGGGGCAGTAAAGATACGCAGTATTTT. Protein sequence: CASSSGMRGSKDTQYF.

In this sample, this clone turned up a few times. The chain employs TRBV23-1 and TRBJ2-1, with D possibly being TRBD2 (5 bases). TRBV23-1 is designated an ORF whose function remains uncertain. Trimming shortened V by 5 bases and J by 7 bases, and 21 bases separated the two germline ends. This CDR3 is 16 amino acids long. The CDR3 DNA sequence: TGCGCCAGCAGTACCTACCTAGCAGCTTGGCGGAATGAGCAGTTCTTC. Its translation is CASSTYLAAWRNEQFF.

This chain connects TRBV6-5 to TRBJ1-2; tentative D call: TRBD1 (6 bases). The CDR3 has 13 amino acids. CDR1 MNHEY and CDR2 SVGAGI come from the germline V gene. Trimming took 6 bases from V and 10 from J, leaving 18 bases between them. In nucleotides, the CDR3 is TGTGCCAGCAGCGAGGGACACTCGGTCTTCTACACCTTC. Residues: CASSEGHSVFYTF.

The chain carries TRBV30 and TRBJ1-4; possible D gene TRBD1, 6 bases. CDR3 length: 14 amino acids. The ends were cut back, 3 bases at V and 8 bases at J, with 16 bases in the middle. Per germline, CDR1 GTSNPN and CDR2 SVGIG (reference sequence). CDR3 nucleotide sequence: TGTGCCTGGAGAGGGGGGGGGCCAGAGGAAAAACTGTTTTTT. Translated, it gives CAWRGGGPEEKLFF.

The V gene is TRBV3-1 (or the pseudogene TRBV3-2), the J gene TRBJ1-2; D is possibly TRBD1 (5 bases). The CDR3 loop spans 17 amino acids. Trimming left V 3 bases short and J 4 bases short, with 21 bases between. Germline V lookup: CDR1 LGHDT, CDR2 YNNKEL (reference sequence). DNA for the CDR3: TGTGCCAGCAGCCACCACCCGGACACGACTAGACTCTATGGCTACACCTTC. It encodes CASSHHPDTTRLYGYTF.

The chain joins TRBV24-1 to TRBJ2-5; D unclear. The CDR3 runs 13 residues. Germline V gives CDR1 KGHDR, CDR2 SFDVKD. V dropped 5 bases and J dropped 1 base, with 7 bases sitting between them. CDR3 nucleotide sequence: TGTGCCACCAGTGCAGGTGCCCAAGAGACCCAGTACTTC. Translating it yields CATSAGAQETQYF.

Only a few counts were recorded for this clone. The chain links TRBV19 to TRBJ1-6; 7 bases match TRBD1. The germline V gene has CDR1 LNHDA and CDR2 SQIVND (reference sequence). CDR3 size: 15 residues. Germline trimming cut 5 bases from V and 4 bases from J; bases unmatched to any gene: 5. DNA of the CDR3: TGTGCCAGTAGTCTCGGGACAGATTATAATTCACCCCTCCACTTT. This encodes CASSLGTDYNSPLHF.

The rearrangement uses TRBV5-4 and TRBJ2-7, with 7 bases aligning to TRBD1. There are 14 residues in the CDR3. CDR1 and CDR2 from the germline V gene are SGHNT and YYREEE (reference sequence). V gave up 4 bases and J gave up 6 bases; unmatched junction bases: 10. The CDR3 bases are TGTGCCAGCAGCCCAAGACGTACAGGGGTCGAGCAGTACTTC. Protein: CASSPRRTGVEQYF. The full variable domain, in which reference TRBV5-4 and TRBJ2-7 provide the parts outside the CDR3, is ETGVTQSPTHLIKTRGQQVTLRCSSQSGHNTVSWYQQALGQGPQFIFQYYREEENGRGNFPPRFSGLQFPNYSSELNVNALELDDSALYLCASSPRRTGVEQYFGPGTRLTVT.

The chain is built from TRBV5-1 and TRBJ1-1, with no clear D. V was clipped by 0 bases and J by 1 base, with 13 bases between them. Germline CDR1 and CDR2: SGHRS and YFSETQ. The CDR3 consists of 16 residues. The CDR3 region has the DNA TGCGCCAGCAGCTTGGCCTTACAGAGTACGAACACTGAAGCTTTCTTT. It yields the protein CASSLALQSTNTEAFF.

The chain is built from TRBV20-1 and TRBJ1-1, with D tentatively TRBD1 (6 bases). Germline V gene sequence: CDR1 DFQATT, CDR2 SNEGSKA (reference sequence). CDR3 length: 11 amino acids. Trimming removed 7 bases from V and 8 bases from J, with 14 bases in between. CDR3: CSVSYREEAFF. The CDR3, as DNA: TGCAGTGTGTCCTACAGGGAAGAAGCTTTCTTT.

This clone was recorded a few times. CDR3 sequence reads: CASSLSGNTEAFF. Here the CDR3 DNA reads TGTGCCAGCAGTTTAAGCGGGAACACTGAAGCTTTCTTT. This chain connects TRBV28 to TRBJ1-1; D ambiguous. The germline CDR1 and CDR2 sequences are MDHEN and SYDVKM. Between the trimmed V and J ends, which lost 2 bases and 1 base, there was a span of 5 bases. The CDR3 totals 13 residues.

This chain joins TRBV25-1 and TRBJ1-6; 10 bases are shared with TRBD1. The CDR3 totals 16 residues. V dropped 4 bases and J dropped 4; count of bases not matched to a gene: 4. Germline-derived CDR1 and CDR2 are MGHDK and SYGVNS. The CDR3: CASSGDRGSYNSPLHF. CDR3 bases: TGTGCCAGCAGTGGGGACAGGGGATCTTATAATTCACCCCTCCACTTT.

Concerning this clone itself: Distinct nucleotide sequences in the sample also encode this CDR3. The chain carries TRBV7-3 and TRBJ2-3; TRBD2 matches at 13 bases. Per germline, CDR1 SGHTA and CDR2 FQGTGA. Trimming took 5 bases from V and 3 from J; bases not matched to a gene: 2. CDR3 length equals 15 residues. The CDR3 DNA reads TGTGCCAGCAGCCTGGGACTAGCGGGGACAGATACGCAGTATTTT. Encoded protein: CASSLGLAGTDTQYF.

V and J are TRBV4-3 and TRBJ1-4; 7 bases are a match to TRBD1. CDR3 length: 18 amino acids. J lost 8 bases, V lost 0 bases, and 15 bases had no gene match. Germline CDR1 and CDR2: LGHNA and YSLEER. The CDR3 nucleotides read TGCGCCAGCAGCCAAGAAGAAGACAGGGAGGAGGATTACGAAAAACTGTTTTTT. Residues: CASSQEEDREEDYEKLFF.

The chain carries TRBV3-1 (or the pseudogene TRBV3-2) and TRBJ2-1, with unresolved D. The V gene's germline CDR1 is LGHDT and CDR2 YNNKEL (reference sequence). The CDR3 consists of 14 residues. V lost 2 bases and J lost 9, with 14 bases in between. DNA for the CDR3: TGTGCCAGCAGCCAAAAGGTAGAGGCTGGTGAGCAGTTCTTC. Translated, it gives CASSQKVEAGEQFF.

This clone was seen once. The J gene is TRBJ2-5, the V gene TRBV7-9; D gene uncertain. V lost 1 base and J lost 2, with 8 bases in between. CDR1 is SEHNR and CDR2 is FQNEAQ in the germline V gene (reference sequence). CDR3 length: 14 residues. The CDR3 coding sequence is TGTGCCAGCAGCTTAGTGCACAATCAAGAGACCCAGTACTTC. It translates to CASSLVHNQETQYF.

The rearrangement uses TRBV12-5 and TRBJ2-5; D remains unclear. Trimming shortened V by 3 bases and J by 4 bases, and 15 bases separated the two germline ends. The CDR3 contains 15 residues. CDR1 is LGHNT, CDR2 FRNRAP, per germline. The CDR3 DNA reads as TGTGCTAGTGGTTTAGGCCCCCCGGAGTCAGAGACCCAGTACTTC. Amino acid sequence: CASGLGPPESETQYF.

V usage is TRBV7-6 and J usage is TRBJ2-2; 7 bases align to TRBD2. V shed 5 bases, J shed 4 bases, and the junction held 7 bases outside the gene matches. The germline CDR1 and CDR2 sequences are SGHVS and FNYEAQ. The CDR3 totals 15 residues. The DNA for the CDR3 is TGTGCCAGCAGCCCGGCGGGACTAACCACCGGGGAGCTGTTTTTT. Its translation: CASSPAGLTTGELFF.

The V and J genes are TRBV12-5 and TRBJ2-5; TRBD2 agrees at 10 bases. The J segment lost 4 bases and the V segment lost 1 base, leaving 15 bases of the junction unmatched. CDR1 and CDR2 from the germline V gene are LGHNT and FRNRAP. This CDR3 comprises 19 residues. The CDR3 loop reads CASGLGDAGTSAAAETQYF. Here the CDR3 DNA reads TGTGCTAGTGGTTTGGGAGATGCCGGGACTAGCGCAGCAGCAGAGACCCAGTACTTC.

The CDR3 protein is CASSLTGGDLNTQYF. The CDR3 nucleotides read TGTGCCAGCAGTTTGACAGGGGGGGACTTAAATACGCAGTATTTT. The genes are TRBV6-1 and TRBJ2-3; 9 bases are a match to TRBD1. CDR3 length: 15 residues. The junction had 10 bases not matched to a gene; V was cut back by 5 bases and J by 7 bases. Germline lookup yields CDR1 MNHNS and CDR2 SASEGT.